The 22 T cell receptor beta chains reported below all come from one sample, sequenced in a study of beta chain features in type 1 diabetes. The investigators reverse transcribed all of the isolated RNA, so they sequenced expressed TCRB transcripts. TCRdb keeps only in-frame clones here, not all; method: immunoSEQ multiplex PCR. The sample contains hundreds of thousands of clones, roughly 13% of which appear only once. The sequencing input was naive CD4+ T cells from blood. These receptor sequences come from a man between 25 and 39 years old in good health.

The chain recombines TRBV2 with TRBJ2-1; no definite D call. The CDR3 totals 15 residues. The V gene lost 8 bases and the J gene lost 9 bases, with 23 bases spanning the gap. The V gene's germline CDR1 is SNHLY and CDR2 FYNNEI. For the CDR3, the DNA is TGTGCCAGCCATTTAGGCAGTTTCCCCGGCAGTGAGCAGTTCTTC. Residues: CASHLGSFPGSEQFF. Complete variable domain (other parts from reference TRBV2 and TRBJ2-1): EPEVTQTPSHQVTQMGQEVILRCVPISNHLYFYWYRQILGQKVEFLVSFYNNEISEKSEIFDDQFSVERPDGSNFTLKIRSTKLEDSAMYFCASHLGSFPGSEQFFGPGTRLTVL.

This clone was picked up a small number of times. An end of the junction does not agree with germline; a read error may underlie this. V is TRBV10-1 and J is TRBJ2-6; possibly TRBD1 or TRBD2 for D (5 bases each). The germline gives CDR1 WNHNN, CDR2 SYGVQD (reference sequence). The CDR3 is 10 amino acids. The CDR3 DNA sequence: TGCGCCAGCAAGGGCAGGGACGCCATATTC. It yields the protein CASKGRDAIF.

CDR3 region: CASSVASGGYNEQFF. The CDR3 DNA sequence: TGTGCCAGCAGCGTAGCAAGCGGGGGGTACAATGAGCAGTTCTTC. The rearrangement uses TRBV9 and TRBJ2-1; TRBD2 matches at 9 bases. The length of the CDR3 is 15 residues. After removal of 0 bases from V and 4 bases from J, the junction contained 2 bases not matched to a gene. From germline, CDR1 is SGDLS and CDR2 YYNGEE.

This sequence joins TRBV2 and TRBJ2-1; a weak D match, TRBD1 (5 bases). Trimming took off 4 bases at V and 4 bases at J, with 11 bases between the two ends. Germline CDR1 SNHLY, CDR2 FYNNEI. The CDR3 totals 14 residues. The CDR3 sequence is CASSARQGYNEQFF. The CDR3 coding sequence is TGTGCCAGCAGTGCAAGGCAGGGATACAATGAGCAGTTCTTC.

The chain recombines TRBV6-6 with TRBJ2-4, with D perhaps TRBD1 or TRBD2 (5 bases each). The V and J ends lost 0 bases and 0 bases respectively, with 9 bases between them. The CDR3 is 16 residues long. Germline V gives CDR1 MNHNY, CDR2 SVGAGI (reference sequence). The CDR3 region is CASSYSTGLAKNIQYF. DNA of the CDR3: TGTGCCAGCAGTTACTCGACGGGGCTAGCCAAAAACATTCAGTACTTC.

This clone appeared a few times. The chain links TRBV30 to TRBJ1-5, with D possibly TRBD1 on 5 matching bases. Germline V lookup: CDR1 GTSNPN, CDR2 SVGIG (reference sequence). The V and J ends lost 1 base and 9 bases respectively, with 13 bases between them. The CDR3 is made up of 13 amino acids. The CDR3, as DNA: TGTGCCTGGAGTGGACAGACTCTGGGGCCCCAGCATTTT. Its protein is CAWSGQTLGPQHF.

This clone was seen only a few times. The chain joins TRBV4-3 to TRBJ2-3, with TRBD2 identical over 7 bases. The V gene end was trimmed by 0 bases and the J gene end by 1 base; junction bases not matched to a gene: 7. The CDR3 covers 17 residues. Germline CDR1 reads LGHNA; CDR2 reads YSLEER. This chain's CDR3 is CASSQDYSSGGTDTQYF. The CDR3 DNA reads as TGCGCCAGCAGCCAAGACTATTCTAGCGGTGGCACAGATACGCAGTATTTT.

The chain is built from TRBV29-1 and TRBJ1-3; unclear D gene. Trimming removed 8 bases at V and 4 bases at J, with 9 bases between. The CDR3 loop spans 11 amino acids. The germline V gene encodes CDR1 SQVTM and CDR2 ANQGSEA. CDR3 DNA: TGCAGCTCAAGTACGGGAAACACCATATATTTT. This encodes CSSSTGNTIYF.

The chain joins TRBV30 to TRBJ1-2; D is uncertain. V lost 2 bases and J 4 bases, leaving 14 bases between the germline ends. This CDR3 is built from 14 residues. The germline V gene encodes CDR1 GTSNPN and CDR2 SVGIG (reference sequence). In nucleotides, the CDR3 is TGTGCCTGGAGTATTTCCGGACTTTTCTATGGCTACACCTTC. Protein sequence: CAWSISGLFYGYTF.

The CDR3 here is CASSVGVWGTSSVKNIQYF. In nucleotides, the CDR3 is TGTGCCAGCAGCGTAGGGGTCTGGGGGACTAGCTCTGTCAAAAACATTCAGTACTTC. The chain couples TRBV9 to TRBJ2-4; 9 bases are a match to TRBD2. Germline assignment: CDR1 SGDLS and CDR2 YYNGEE. J gave up 3 bases and V 0 bases, and 13 bases lay outside the gene matches. The length of the CDR3 is 19 residues.

The rearrangement joins TRBV4-1 to TRBJ2-3, with D perhaps assigned TRBD1 or TRBD2 (6 bases each). Germline-derived CDR1 and CDR2 are MGHRA and YSYEKL. This CDR3 has 15 amino acids. The ends were cut back, 3 bases at V and 5 bases at J, with 15 bases in the middle. The CDR3 loop reads CASSHKGDFLDTQYF. CDR3 DNA: TGCGCCAGCAGCCACAAGGGGGACTTTCTAGATACGCAGTATTTT.

CDR3: CASSQWSETQYF. In nucleotides, the CDR3 is TGTGCCAGCAGCCAATGGAGTGAGACCCAGTACTTC. V and J are TRBV14 and TRBJ2-5; D not certain. Trimming shortened V by 2 bases and J by 5 bases, and 6 bases separated the two germline ends. The V gene's germline CDR1 is SGHDN and CDR2 FVKESK. The CDR3 covers 12 residues.

This rearrangement joins TRBV2 to TRBJ2-7, with 12 bases fitting TRBD2. The germline CDR1 and CDR2 sequences are SNHLY and FYNNEI. The CDR3 covers 13 residues. The trim removed 10 bases at V and 6 bases at J, leaving 7 bases unmatched. CDR3 sequence reads: CATRLAGVVEQYV. The CDR3 region has the DNA TGTGCCACCCGACTAGCGGGAGTGGTCGAGCAGTACGTC.

This clone came up a few times. The gene calls are TRBV23-1 and TRBJ2-7, with D uncertain. TRBV23-1 is marked as an open reading frame, function uncertain. This CDR3 is built from 13 residues. V was pared by 7 bases and J by 6 bases, with 16 bases between. The CDR3 nucleotides are TGCGCCAGCAAAAAGAAGGTTCTTGCCGAGCAGTACGTC. Its translation: CASKKKVLAEQYV.

In its sample, this clone was seen a few times. V is TRBV7-9 and J is TRBJ2-5, with D uncertain. CDR3 size: 16 residues. Germline V gene data show CDR1 as SEHNR and CDR2 as FQNEAQ (reference sequence). V lost 2 bases and J 4 bases, leaving 17 bases between the germline ends. The CDR3 sequence is CASSLRWSGSGETQYF. Here the CDR3 DNA reads TGTGCCAGCAGCTTAAGATGGTCGGGTTCGGGAGAGACCCAGTACTTC.

The rearrangement uses TRBV4-3 and TRBJ1-2, with 8 bases fitting TRBD1. After removal of 8 bases from V and 7 bases from J, the junction contained 6 bases not matched to a gene. Germline loops: CDR1 LGHNA, CDR2 YSLEER. CDR3 length equals 12 residues. CDR3: CASGTGLGGYTF. The CDR3 coding sequence is TGCGCCAGCGGGACAGGCCTAGGTGGCTACACCTTC.

The rearrangement joins TRBV11-2 to TRBJ1-5; D may be TRBD1 (6 bases). CDR1 SGHAT and CDR2 FQNNGV come from the germline V gene. CDR3 size: 17 residues. V was cut by 4 bases and J by 0 bases, with 16 bases left in between. CDR3 nucleotides: TGTGCCAGCAGCTCCGGGAAGGGGGTTGATAGCAATCAGCCCCAGCATTTT. Amino acid sequence: CASSSGKGVDSNQPQHF.

In this sample, this clone turned up a few times. J is TRBJ1-2 and V is TRBV4-1, with D possibly TRBD1 on 6 matching bases. The V and J ends lost 0 bases and 2 bases respectively, with 16 bases between them. This CDR3 has 17 amino acids. Germline V gives CDR1 MGHRA, CDR2 YSYEKL. CDR3 sequence (DNA): TGCGCCAGCAGCCAAGAAGGCGGGGGCGCTACGAACTATGGCTACACCTTC. It encodes CASSQEGGGATNYGYTF.

V is TRBV11-3 and J is TRBJ2-3, with 12 bases identical to TRBD2. V gave up 4 bases and J gave up 4 bases; unmatched junction bases: 6. Germline CDR1 SGHNT, CDR2 YENEEA. CDR3 size: 16 residues. The CDR3, as DNA: TGTGCCAGCAGCTCCAGACTAGCGGGAGTGTCAGATACGCAGTATTTT. This encodes CASSSRLAGVSDTQYF.

The chain links TRBV29-1 to TRBJ2-5, with D possibly matching TRBD2 (5 bases). This CDR3 is 13 amino acids long. CDR1 and CDR2 from the germline V gene are SQVTM and ANQGSEA. V was shortened by 6 bases and J by 5 bases, with 16 bases between the two germline ends. The CDR3 loop is CSVLLFGLETQYF. The CDR3 coding sequence is TGCAGCGTGCTATTGTTCGGACTGGAGACCCAGTACTTC.

The chain links TRBV7-8 to TRBJ2-1; the D gene is possibly TRBD2 (6 bases). Trimming pared 3 bases from V and 1 base from J, leaving 22 bases between. Germline V lookup: CDR1 SGHVS, CDR2 FQNEAQ. The CDR3 has 19 residues. Written as DNA, the CDR3 is TGTGCCAGCAGCTTTCGGACACTTAGTAGGAGGGAATCCTACAATGAGCAGTTCTTC. Translated, it gives CASSFRTLSRRESYNEQFF.

The J gene is TRBJ2-5, the V gene TRBV9; no clear D gene. V was clipped by 0 bases and J by 2 bases, with 11 bases between them. This CDR3 comprises 15 residues. From germline, CDR1 is SGDLS and CDR2 YYNGEE. CDR3 coding DNA: TGTGCCAGCAGCGTAGTCGGGTCGCTTCAAGAGACCCAGTACTTC. Translated: CASSVVGSLQETQYF.